This entry lists 21 T cell receptor beta chains sequenced from one sample in a study of shared clonotypes between healthy human individuals. The repertoire was sequenced with immunoSEQ multiplex PCR; TCRdb's copy has only in-frame clones and lacks some. Here the sample spans roughly 530,000 clones, roughly 95% being singletons. Sequencing input: naive CD4+ T cells sorted from blood. Subset of the sample: CD45RA+ positively selected. The receptors originated from a woman aged 25 to 45 in good health.

The rearrangement links TRBV10-3 to TRBJ2-3; D tentatively fits TRBD1 or TRBD2 (6 bases each). CDR1 and CDR2 (germline): ENHRY, SYGVKD. Trimming removed 9 bases at V and 0 bases at J, with 13 bases between. CDR3 length: 14 residues. The chain's CDR3 is CAMAGQGSTDTQYF. CDR3 DNA: TGTGCCATGGCGGGGCAGGGGAGCACAGATACGCAGTATTTT.

The CDR3: CASSVGGPSYNEQFF. The CDR3 nucleotides read TGTGCCAGCAGTGTCGGAGGCCCCTCCTACAATGAGCAGTTCTTC. The chain combines TRBV6-1 with TRBJ2-1; tentatively, D is TRBD2 (5 bases). The V end was cut by 4 bases, the J end by 0 bases, with 10 bases between. Germline V gene sequence: CDR1 MNHNS, CDR2 SASEGT. The CDR3 runs 15 residues.

Notes on this clone: The sample contains more than one DNA sequence encoding this CDR3. The chain recombines TRBV29-1 with TRBJ1-1; D possibly corresponds to TRBD1 (5 bases). The CDR3 has 14 residues. Trimming took 6 bases from V and 1 from J, leaving 15 bases between them. Germline V lookup: CDR1 SQVTM, CDR2 ANQGSEA. Written as DNA, the CDR3 is TGCAGCGTCGGGGCGCCTCCCCGGAACACTGAAGCTTTCTTT. As protein: CSVGAPPRNTEAFF.

This clone was counted once. V is TRBV28 and J is TRBJ1-2; D not resolved. This CDR3 has 11 residues. Between the trimmed V and J ends, which lost 7 bases and 2 bases, there was a span of 5 bases. CDR1 MDHEN and CDR2 SYDVKM come from the germline V gene. In DNA form, the CDR3 reads TGTGCCAGCACCCGCAACTATGGCTACACCTTC. Translating gives CASTRNYGYTF.

The chain has TRBV6-5 and TRBJ2-7; maybe TRBD1 (7 bases). Germline V CDR1 and CDR2: MNHEY, SVGAGI. V lost 5 bases, J lost 2 bases, and 16 bases lay in between. The CDR3 extends over 15 amino acids. In DNA, the CDR3 is TGTGCCAGCAGTCGTCTCAGGGGGAGGACCTACGAGCAGTACTTC. Amino acid sequence: CASSRLRGRTYEQYF.

V is TRBV28 and J is TRBJ2-2; D might be TRBD1 (6 bases). The germline V and J ends were trimmed by 7 bases and 7 bases, with 19 bases remaining between them. This CDR3 contains 15 residues. CDR1 and CDR2 (germline): MDHEN, SYDVKM. In DNA, the CDR3 is TGTGCCAGCATCCCGTCTGGGGGCGCGTACGGGGAGCTGTTTTTT. Translation: CASIPSGGAYGELFF. The full variable domain, completed using reference TRBV28 and TRBJ2-2, is DVKVTQSSRYLVKRTGEKVFLECVQDMDHENMFWYRQDPGLGLRLIYFSYDVKMKEKGDIPEGYSVSREKKERFSLILESASTNQTSMYLCASIPSGGAYGELFFGEGSRLTVL.

V usage is TRBV30 and J usage is TRBJ2-5, with D unresolved. Trimming stripped 2 bases from V and 4 bases from J, with 11 bases between. CDR1 GTSNPN and CDR2 SVGIG come from the germline V gene (reference sequence). The length of the CDR3 is 13 residues. The CDR3 sequence: CAWSRTIGETQYF. The CDR3 DNA follows: TGTGCCTGGAGTAGAACTATCGGAGAGACCCAGTACTTC.

This chain's CDR3 is CASSQASVVNTEAFF. Here the CDR3 DNA reads TGTGCCAGCAGCCAGGCTTCAGTCGTAAACACTGAAGCTTTCTTT. The V call is TRBV7-8, the J call TRBJ1-1; D uncertain. The germline V gene has CDR1 SGHVS and CDR2 FQNEAQ. The CDR3 has 15 amino acids. Trimming removed 5 bases at V and 2 bases at J, with 15 bases between.

The rearrangement uses TRBV7-9 and TRBJ2-7; the match to TRBD1 covers 8 bases. Germline V gives CDR1 SEHNR, CDR2 FQNEAQ (reference sequence). V gave up 4 bases and J gave up 2 bases; unmatched junction bases: 4. The CDR3 has 14 amino acids. The CDR3 nucleotides are TGTGCCAGCAGCTACCGACAGGGGCCCTACGAGCAGTACTTC. This gives the protein CASSYRQGPYEQYF.

The V call is TRBV6-5, the J call TRBJ2-7; 10 nucleotides align to TRBD1. The CDR3 is 15 amino acids. J gave up 2 bases and V 4 bases, and 5 bases lay outside the gene matches. Per germline, CDR1 MNHEY and CDR2 SVGAGI. Here the CDR3 reads CASSSPDRGTYEQYF. For the CDR3, the DNA is TGTGCCAGCAGTTCACCGGACAGGGGGACCTACGAGCAGTACTTC.

The V call is TRBV11-2, the J call TRBJ2-1; D not certain. The CDR3 loop spans 16 amino acids. Trimming cost V 5 bases and J 0 bases, with 14 bases left between them. The germline gives CDR1 SGHAT, CDR2 FQNNGV. CDR3 region: CASSPHSSASYNEQFF. In DNA, the CDR3 is TGTGCCAGCAGCCCTCACTCCTCCGCCTCCTACAATGAGCAGTTCTTC.

The table lists this clone with a count of one. The chain joins TRBV5-1 to TRBJ2-3, with D possibly TRBD2 on 5 matching bases. Trimming cost V 5 bases and J 3 bases, with 16 bases left between them. CDR3 length equals 15 residues. CDR1 and CDR2 (germline): SGHRS, YFSETQ. CDR3 loop: CASRSNVGDTDTQYF. The CDR3 DNA reads TGCGCCAGCAGATCTAATGTCGGGGATACAGATACGCAGTATTTT.

The V gene is TRBV6-4, the J gene TRBJ1-5; D not certain. CDR1 MRHNA and CDR2 SNTAGT come from the germline V gene. Trimming shortened V by 0 bases and J by 0 bases, and 21 bases separated the two germline ends. The CDR3 is 20 amino acids. Here the CDR3 DNA reads TGTGCCAGCAGTGACTCTAGAAAGGTGGCCTGGGTAGGTAGCAATCAGCCCCAGCATTTT. Residues: CASSDSRKVAWVGSNQPQHF.

The chain combines TRBV10-2 with TRBJ2-7, with D possibly TRBD2 on 6 matching bases. Trimming shortened V by 6 bases and J by 1 base, and 16 bases separated the two germline ends. The CDR3 loop spans 15 amino acids. CDR1 WSHSY and CDR2 SAAADI come from the germline V gene. The CDR3 region is CASSLGGPRSYEQYF. The CDR3 DNA follows: TGCGCCAGCAGCCTCGGGGGACCGAGATCCTACGAGCAGTACTTC.

The V gene is TRBV7-9, the J gene TRBJ2-7; D possibly corresponds to TRBD2 (5 bases). The CDR3 is made up of 14 amino acids. Germline V CDR1 and CDR2: SEHNR, FQNEAQ (reference sequence). V lost 1 base and J lost 5, with 12 bases in between. The CDR3 spells CASSLEQPGNEQYF. DNA of the CDR3: TGTGCCAGCAGCTTAGAACAACCGGGGAACGAGCAGTACTTC.

The genes are TRBV7-8 and TRBJ2-5; D may be TRBD1 or TRBD2 (5 bases each). The CDR3 runs to 17 residues. CDR1 and CDR2 (germline): SGHVS, FQNEAQ. The V end was cut by 0 bases, the J end by 3 bases, with 17 bases between. The CDR3 spells CASSLARIRDPKETQYF. DNA for the CDR3: TGTGCCAGCAGCTTAGCGCGGATCCGGGACCCCAAAGAGACCCAGTACTTC.

The V call is TRBV29-1, the J call TRBJ1-2; perhaps TRBD1 as D (5 bases). The V gene lost 7 bases and the J gene lost 8 bases, with 17 bases spanning the gap. This CDR3 contains 12 residues. Germline V gene sequence: CDR1 SQVTM, CDR2 ANQGSEA. The CDR3 sequence: CSARWGVGGYTF. The CDR3 region has the DNA TGCAGCGCGCGCTGGGGGGTAGGCGGCTACACCTTC.

This chain joins TRBV28 and TRBJ2-1, with D possibly TRBD1 on 5 matching bases. The CDR3 consists of 16 residues. CDR1 is MDHEN, CDR2 SYDVKM, per germline. The V end was cut by 6 bases, the J end by 0 bases, with 15 bases between. CDR3: CASSLPQGGSYNEQFF. Here the CDR3 DNA reads TGTGCCAGCAGCCTCCCGCAGGGCGGCTCCTACAATGAGCAGTTCTTC. Full variable domain (missing parts from reference TRBV28 and TRBJ2-1): DVKVTQSSRYLVKRTGEKVFLECVQDMDHENMFWYRQDPGLGLRLIYFSYDVKMKEKGDIPEGYSVSREKKERFSLILESASTNQTSMYLCASSLPQGGSYNEQFFGPGTRLTVL.

The chain carries TRBV4-1 and TRBJ2-7, with D possibly being TRBD2 (7 bases). The V gene's germline CDR1 is MGHRA and CDR2 YSYEKL. With 0 bases removed from V and 3 bases from J, the gap between germline ends came to 15 bases. This CDR3 contains 16 residues. The CDR3 DNA follows: TGCGCCAGCAGCCAAGATTCGGGGGGCTTACGCTACGAGCAGTACTTC. Its translation: CASSQDSGGLRYEQYF.

This clone appeared once. The rearrangement links TRBV19 to TRBJ2-7, with TRBD2 identical over 9 bases. V lost 2 bases, J lost 2 bases, and 16 bases stayed unmatched. Germline V gene sequence: CDR1 LNHDA, CDR2 SQIVND (reference sequence). CDR3 length: 19 residues. The CDR3 region has the DNA TGTGCCAGTAGTATAAGGCCTAGCGGGATTTCTCAGGGCCCCTACGAGCAGTACTTC. Amino acids: CASSIRPSGISQGPYEQYF. The variable domain in full, with the rest retrieved from reference TRBV19 and TRBJ2-7, is DGGITQSPKYLFRKEGQNVTLSCEQNLNHDAMYWYRQDPGQGLRLIYYSQIVNDFQKGDIAEGYSVSREKKESFPLTVTSAQKNPTAFYLCASSIRPSGISQGPYEQYFGPGTRLTVT.

The rearrangement joins TRBV6-6 to TRBJ1-2; possibly TRBD1 for D (6 bases). With 4 bases removed from V and 1 base from J, the gap between germline ends came to 16 bases. Germline values: CDR1 MNHNY, CDR2 SVGAGI (reference sequence). This CDR3 comprises 16 residues. The CDR3 sequence is CASSSSSLQGNYGYTF. The CDR3 DNA follows: TGTGCCAGCAGTTCGAGCTCCCTACAGGGTAACTATGGCTACACCTTC.